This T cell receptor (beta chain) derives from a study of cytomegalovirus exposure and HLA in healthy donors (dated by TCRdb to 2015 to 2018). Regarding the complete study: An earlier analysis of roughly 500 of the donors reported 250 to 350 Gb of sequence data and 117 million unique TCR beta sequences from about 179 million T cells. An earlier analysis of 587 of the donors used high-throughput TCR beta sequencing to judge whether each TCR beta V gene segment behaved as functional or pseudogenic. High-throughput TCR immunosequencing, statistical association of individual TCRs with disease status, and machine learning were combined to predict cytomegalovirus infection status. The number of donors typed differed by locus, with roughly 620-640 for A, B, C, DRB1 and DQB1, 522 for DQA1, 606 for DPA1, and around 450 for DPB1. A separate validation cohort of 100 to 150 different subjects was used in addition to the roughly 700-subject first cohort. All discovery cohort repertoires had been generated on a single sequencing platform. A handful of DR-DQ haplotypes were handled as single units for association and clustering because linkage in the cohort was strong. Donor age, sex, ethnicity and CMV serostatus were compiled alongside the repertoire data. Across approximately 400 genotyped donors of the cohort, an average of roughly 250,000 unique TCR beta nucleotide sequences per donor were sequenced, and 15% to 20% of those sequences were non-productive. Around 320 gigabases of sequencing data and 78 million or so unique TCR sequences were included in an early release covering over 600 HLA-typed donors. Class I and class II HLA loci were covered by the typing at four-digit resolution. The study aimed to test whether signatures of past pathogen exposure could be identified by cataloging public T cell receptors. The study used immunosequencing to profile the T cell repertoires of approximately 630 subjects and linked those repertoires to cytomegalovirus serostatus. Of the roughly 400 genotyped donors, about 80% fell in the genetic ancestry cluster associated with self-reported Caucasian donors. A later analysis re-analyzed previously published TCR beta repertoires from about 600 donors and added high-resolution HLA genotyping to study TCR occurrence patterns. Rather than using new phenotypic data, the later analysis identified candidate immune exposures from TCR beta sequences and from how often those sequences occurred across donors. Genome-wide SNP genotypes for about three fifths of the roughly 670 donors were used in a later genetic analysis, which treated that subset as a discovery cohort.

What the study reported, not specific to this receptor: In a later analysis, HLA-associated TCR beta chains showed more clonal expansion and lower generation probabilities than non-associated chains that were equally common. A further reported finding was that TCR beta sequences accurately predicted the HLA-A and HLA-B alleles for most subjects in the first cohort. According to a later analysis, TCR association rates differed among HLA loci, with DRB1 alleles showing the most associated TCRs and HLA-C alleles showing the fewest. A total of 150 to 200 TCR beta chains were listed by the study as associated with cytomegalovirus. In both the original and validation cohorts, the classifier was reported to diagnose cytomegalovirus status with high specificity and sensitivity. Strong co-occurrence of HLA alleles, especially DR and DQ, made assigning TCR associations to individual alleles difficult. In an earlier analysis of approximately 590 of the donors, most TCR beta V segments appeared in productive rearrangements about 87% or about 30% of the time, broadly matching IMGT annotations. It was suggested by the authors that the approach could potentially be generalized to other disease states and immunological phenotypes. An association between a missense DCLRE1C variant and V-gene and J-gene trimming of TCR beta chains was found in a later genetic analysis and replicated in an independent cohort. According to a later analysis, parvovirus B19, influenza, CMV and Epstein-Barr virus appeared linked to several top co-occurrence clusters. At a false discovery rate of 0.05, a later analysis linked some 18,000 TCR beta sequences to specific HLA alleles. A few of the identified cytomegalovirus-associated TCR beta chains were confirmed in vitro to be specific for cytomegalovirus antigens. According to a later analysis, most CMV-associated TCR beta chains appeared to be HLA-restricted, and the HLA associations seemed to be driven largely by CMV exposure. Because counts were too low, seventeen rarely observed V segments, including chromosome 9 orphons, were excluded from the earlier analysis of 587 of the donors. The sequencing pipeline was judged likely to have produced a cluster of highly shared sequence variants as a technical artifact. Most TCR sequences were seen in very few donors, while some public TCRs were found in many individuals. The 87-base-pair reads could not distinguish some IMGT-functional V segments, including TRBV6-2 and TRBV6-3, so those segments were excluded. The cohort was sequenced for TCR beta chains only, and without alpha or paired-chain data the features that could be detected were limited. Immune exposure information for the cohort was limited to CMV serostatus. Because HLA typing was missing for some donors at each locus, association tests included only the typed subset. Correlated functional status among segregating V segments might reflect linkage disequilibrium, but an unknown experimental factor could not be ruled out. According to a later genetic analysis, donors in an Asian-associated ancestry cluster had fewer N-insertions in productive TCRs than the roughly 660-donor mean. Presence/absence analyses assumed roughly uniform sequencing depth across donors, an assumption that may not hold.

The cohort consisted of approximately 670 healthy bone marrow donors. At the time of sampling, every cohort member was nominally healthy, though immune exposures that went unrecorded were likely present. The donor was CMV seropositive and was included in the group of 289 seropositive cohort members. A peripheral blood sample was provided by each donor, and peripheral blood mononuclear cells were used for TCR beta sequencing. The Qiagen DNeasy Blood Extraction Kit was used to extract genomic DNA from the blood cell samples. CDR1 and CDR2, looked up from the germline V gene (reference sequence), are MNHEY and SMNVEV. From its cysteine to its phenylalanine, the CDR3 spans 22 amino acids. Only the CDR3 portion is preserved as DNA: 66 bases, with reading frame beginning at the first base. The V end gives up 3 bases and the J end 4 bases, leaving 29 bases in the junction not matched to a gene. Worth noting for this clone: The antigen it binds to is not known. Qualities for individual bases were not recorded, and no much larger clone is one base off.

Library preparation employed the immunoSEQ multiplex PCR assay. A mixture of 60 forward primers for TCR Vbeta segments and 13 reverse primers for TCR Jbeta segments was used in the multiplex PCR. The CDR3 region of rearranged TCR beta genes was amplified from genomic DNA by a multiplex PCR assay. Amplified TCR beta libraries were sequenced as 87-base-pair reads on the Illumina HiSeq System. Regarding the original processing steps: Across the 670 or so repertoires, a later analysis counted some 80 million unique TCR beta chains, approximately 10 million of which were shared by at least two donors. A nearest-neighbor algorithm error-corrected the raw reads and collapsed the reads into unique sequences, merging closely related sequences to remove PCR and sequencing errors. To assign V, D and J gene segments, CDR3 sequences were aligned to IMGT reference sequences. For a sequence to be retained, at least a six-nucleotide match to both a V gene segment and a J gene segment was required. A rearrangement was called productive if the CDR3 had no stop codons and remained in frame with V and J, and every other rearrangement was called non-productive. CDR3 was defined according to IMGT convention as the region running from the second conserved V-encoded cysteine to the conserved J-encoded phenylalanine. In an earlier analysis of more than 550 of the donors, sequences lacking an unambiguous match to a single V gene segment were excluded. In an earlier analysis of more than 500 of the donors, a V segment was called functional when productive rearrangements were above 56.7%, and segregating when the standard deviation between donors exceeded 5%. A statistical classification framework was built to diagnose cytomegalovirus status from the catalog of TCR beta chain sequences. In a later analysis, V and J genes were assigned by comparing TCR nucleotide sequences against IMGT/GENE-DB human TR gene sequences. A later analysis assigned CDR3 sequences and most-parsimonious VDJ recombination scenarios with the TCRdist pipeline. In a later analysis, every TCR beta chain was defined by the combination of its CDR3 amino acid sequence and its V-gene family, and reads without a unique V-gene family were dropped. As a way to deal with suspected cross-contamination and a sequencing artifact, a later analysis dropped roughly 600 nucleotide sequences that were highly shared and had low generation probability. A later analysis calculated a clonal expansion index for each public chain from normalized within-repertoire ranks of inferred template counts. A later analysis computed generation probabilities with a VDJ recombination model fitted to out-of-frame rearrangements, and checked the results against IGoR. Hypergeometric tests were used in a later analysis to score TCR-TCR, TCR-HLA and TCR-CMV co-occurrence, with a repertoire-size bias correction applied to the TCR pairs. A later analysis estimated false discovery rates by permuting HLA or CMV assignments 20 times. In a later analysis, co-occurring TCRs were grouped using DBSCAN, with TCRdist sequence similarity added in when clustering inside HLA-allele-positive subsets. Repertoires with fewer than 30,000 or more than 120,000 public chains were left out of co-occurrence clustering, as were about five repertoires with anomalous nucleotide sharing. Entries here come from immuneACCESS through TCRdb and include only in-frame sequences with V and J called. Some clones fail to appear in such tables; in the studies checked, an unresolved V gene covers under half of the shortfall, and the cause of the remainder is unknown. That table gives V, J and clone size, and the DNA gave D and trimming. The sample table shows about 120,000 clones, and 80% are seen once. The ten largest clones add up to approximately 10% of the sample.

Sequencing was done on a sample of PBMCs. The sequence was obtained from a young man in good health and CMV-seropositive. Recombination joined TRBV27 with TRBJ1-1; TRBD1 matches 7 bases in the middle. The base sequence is TGTGCCAGCAGTTTCCCGCATCCCTCTGGGAAAGACAGACCCGGGACAGCCACTGAAGCTTTCTTT. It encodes CASSFPHPSGKDRPGTATEAFF.